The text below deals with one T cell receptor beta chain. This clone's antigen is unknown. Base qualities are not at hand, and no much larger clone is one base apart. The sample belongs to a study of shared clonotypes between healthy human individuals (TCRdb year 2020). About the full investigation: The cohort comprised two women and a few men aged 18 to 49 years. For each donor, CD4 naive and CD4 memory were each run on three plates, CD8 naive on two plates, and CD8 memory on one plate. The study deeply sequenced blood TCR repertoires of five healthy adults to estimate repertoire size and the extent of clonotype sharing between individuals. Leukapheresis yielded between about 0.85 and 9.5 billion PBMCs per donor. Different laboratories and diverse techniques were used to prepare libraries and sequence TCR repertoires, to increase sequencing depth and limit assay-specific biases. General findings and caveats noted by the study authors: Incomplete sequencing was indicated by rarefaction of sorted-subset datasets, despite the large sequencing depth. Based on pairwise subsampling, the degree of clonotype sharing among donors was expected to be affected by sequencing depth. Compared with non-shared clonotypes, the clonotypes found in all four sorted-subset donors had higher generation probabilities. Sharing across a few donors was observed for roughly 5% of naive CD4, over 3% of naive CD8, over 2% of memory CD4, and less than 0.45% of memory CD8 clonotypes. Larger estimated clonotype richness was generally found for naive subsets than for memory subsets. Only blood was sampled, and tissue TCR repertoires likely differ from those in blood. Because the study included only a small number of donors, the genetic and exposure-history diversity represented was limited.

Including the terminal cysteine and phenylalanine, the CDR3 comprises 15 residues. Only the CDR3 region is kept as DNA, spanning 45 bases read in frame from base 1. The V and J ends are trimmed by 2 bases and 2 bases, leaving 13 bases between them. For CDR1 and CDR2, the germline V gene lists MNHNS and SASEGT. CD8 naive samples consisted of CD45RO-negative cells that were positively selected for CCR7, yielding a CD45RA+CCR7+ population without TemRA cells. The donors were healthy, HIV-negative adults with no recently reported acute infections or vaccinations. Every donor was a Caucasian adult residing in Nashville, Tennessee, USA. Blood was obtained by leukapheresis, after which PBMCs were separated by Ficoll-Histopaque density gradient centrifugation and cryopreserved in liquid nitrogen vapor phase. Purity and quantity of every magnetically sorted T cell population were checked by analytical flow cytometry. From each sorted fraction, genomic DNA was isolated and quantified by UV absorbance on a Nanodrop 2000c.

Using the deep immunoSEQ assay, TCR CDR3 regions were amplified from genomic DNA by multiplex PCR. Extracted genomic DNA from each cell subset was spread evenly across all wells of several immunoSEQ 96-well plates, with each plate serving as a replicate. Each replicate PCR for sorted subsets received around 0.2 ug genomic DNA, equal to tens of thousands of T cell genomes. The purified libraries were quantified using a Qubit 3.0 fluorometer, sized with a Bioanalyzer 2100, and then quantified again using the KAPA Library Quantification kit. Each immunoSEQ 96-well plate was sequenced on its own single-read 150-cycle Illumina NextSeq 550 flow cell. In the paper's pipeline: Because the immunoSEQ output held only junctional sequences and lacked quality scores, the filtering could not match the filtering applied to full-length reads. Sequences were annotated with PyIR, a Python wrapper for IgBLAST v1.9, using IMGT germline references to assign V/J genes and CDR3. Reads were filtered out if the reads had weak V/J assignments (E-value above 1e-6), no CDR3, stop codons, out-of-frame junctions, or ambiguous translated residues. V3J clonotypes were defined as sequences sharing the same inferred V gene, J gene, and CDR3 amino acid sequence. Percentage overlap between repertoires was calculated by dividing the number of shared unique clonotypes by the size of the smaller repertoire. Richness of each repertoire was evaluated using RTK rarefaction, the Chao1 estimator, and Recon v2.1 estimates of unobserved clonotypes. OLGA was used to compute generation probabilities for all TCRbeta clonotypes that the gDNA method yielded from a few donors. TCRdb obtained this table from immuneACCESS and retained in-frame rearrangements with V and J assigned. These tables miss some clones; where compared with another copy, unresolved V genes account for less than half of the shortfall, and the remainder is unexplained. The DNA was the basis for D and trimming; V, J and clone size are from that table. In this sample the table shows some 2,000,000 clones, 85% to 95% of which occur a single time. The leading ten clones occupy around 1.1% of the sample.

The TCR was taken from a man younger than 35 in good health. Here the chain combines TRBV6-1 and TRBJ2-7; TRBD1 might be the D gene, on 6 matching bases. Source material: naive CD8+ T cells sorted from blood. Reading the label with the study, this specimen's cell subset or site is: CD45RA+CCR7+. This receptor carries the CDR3 CASSELRGSTYEQYF. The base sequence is TGTGCCAGCAGTGAACTCAGGGGATCAACCTACGAGCAGTACTTC.